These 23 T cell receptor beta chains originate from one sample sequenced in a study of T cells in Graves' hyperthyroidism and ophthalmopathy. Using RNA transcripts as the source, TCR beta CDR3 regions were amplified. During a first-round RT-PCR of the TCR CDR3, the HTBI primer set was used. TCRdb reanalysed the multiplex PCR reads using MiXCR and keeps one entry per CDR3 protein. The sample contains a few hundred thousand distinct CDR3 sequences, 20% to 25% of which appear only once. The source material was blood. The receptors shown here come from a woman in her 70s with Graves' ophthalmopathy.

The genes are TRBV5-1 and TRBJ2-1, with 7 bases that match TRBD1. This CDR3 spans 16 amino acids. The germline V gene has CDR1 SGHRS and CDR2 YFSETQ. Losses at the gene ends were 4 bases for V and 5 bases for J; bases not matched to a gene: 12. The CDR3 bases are TGCGCCAGCAGCCCGACAGGGAGAATTTCGGACAATGAGCAGTTCTTC. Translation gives CASSPTGRISDNEQFF.

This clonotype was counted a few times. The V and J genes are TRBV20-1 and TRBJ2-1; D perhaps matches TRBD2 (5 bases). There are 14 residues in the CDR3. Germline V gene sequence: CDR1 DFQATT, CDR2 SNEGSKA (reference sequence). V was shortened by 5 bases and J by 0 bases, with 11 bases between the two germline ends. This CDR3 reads CSALAGSSYNEQFF. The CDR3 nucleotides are TGCAGTGCTCTGGCGGGCAGCTCCTACAATGAGCAGTTCTTC.

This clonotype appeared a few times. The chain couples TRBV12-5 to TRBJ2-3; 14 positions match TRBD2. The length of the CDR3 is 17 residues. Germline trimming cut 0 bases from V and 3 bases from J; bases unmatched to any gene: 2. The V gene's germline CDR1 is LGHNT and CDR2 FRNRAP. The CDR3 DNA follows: TGTGCTAGTGGTTTGGTACGGACTAGCGGGAGGACAGATACGCAGTATTTT. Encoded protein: CASGLVRTSGRTDTQYF.

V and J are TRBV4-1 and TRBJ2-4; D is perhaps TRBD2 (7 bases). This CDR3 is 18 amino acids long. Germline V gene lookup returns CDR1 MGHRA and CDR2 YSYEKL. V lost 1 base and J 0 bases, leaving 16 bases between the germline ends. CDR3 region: CASSQVGGQGLAKNIQYF. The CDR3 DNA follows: TGCGCCAGCAGCCAAGTCGGGGGGCAGGGGCTAGCCAAAAACATTCAGTACTTC.

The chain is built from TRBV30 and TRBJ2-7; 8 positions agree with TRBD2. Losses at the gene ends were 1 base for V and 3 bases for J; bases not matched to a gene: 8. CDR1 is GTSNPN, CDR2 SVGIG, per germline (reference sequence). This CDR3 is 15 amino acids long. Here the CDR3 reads CAWSGAGGHIYEQYF. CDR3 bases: TGTGCCTGGAGTGGGGCGGGGGGCCACATCTACGAGCAGTACTTC.

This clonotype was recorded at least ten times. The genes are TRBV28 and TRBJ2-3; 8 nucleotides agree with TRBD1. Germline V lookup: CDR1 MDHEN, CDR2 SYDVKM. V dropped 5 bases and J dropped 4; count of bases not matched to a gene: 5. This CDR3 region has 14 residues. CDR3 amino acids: CASSNRTGPDTQYF. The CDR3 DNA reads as TGTGCCAGCAGTAACCGGACAGGGCCAGATACGCAGTATTTT.

The CDR3 sequence: CASSFLQGRNGYTF. In DNA, the CDR3 is TGTGCCAGCAGCTTCCTACAGGGGAGAAATGGCTACACCTTC. J is TRBJ1-2 and V is TRBV7-8; 7 bases map to TRBD1. There are 14 residues in the CDR3. Looked up from germline, CDR1 is SGHVS and CDR2 is FQNEAQ. V lost 3 bases to trimming and J lost 6 bases; unmatched junction nucleotides: 7.

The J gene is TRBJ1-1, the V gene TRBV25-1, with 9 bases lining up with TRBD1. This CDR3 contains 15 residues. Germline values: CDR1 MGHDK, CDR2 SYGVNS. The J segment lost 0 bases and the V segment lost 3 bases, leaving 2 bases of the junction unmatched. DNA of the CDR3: TGTGCCAGCAGTGAGGGACAGGGTGTGAACACTGAAGCTTTCTTT. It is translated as CASSEGQGVNTEAFF.

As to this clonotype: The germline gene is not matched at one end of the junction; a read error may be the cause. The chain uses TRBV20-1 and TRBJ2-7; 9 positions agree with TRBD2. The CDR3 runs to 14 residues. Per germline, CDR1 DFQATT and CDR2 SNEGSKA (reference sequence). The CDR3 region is CSAYSGSVSYERYF. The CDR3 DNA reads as TGCAGTGCTTATAGCGGGAGTGTCTCCTACGAGCGGTACTTC.

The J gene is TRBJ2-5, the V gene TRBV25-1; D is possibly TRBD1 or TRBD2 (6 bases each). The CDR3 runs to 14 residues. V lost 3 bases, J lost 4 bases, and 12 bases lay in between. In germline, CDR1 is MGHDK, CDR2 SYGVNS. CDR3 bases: TGTGCCAGCAGTGATTGGGGGGCTGGAGAGACCCAGTACTTC. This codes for CASSDWGAGETQYF.

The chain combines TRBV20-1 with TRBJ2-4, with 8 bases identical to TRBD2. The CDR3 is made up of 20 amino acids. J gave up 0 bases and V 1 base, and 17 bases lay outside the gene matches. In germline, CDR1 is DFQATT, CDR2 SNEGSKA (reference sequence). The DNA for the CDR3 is TGCAGTGCTAGAGGAATAGTGACTAGCGCGGTGGAACAAGCCAAAAACATTCAGTACTTC. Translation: CSARGIVTSAVEQAKNIQYF.

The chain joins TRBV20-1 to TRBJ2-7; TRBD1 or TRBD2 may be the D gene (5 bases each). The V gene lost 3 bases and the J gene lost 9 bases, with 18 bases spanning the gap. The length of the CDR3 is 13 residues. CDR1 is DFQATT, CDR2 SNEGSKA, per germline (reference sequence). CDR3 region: CSASLPGPDRQYF. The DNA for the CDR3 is TGCAGTGCTAGTCTCCCGGGACCTGATAGGCAGTACTTC.

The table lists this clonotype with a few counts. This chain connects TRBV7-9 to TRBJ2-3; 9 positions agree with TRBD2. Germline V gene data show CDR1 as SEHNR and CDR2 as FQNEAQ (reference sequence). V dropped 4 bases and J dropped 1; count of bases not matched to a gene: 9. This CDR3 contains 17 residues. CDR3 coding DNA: TGTGCCAGCAGCTCAGGTGTAGCGGGAGACGGCACAGATACGCAGTATTTT. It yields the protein CASSSGVAGDGTDTQYF.

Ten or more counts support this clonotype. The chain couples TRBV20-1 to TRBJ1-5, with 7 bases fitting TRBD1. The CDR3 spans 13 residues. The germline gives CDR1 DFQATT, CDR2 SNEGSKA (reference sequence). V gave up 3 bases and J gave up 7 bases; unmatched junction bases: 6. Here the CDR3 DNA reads TGCAGTGCTAGGGAGGGGGCAGTACAGCCCCAGCATTTT. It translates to CSAREGAVQPQHF.

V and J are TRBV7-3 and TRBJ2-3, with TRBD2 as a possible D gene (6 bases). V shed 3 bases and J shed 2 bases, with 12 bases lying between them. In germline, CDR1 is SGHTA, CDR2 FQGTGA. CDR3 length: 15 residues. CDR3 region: CASSFGGGTTDTQYF. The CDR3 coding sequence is TGTGCCAGCAGCTTTGGGGGAGGAACCACAGATACGCAGTATTTT.

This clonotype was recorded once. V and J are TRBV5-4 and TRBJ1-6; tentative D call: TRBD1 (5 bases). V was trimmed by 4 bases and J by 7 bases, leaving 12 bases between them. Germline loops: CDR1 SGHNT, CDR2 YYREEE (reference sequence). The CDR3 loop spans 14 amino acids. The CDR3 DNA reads TGTGCCAGCAGCCCGGGGACGGTCAATTCACCCCTCCACTTT. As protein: CASSPGTVNSPLHF.

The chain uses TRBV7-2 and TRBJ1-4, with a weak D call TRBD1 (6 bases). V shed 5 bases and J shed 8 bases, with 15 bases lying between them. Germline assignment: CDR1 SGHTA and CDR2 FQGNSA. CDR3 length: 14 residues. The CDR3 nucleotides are TGTGCCAGCAGCGCGCGGGACAATCGCGAAAAACTGTTTTTT. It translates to CASSARDNREKLFF. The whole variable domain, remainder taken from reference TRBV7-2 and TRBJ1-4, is GAGVSQSPSNKVTEKGKDVELRCDPISGHTALYWYRQSLGQGLEFLIYFQGNSAPDKSGLPSDRFSAERTGGSVSTLTIQRTQQEDSAVYLCASSARDNREKLFFGSGTQLSVL.

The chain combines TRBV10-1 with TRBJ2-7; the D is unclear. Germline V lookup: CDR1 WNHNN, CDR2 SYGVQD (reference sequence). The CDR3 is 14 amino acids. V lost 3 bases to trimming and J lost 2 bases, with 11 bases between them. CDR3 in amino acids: CASSDGVSPYEQYF. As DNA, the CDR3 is TGCGCCAGCAGTGATGGGGTCAGCCCCTACGAGCAGTACTTC.

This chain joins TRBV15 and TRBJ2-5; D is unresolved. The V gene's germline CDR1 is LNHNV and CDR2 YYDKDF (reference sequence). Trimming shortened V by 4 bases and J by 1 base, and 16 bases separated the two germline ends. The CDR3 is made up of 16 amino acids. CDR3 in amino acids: CATSTPGAEFQETQYF. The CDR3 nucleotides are TGTGCCACCAGCACCCCCGGAGCAGAGTTCCAAGAGACCCAGTACTTC.

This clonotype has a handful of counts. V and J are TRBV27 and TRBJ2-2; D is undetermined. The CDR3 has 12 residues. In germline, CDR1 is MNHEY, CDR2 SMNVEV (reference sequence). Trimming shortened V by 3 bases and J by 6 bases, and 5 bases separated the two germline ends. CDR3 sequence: CASSFPAGELFF. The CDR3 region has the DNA TGTGCCAGCAGTTTCCCGGCCGGGGAGCTGTTTTTT.

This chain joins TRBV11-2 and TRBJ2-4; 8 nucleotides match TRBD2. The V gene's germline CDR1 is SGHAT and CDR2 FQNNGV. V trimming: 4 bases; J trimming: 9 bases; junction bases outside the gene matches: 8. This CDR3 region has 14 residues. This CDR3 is CASSSTSGGGIQYF. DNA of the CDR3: TGTGCCAGCAGCTCTACTAGCGGAGGCGGCATTCAGTACTTC. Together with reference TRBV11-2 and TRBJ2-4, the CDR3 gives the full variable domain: EAGVAQSPRYKIIEKRQSVAFWCNPISGHATLYWYQQILGQGPKLLIQFQNNGVVDDSQLPKDRFSAERLKGVDSTLKIQPAKLEDSAVYLCASSSTSGGGIQYFGAGTRLSVL.

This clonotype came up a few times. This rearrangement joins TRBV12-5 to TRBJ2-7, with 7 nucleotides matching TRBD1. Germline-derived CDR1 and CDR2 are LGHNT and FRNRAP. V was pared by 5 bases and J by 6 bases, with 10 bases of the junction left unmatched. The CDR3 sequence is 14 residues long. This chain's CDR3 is CASGPPGQAGEQYF. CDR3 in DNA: TGTGCTAGTGGTCCCCCAGGACAGGCTGGCGAGCAGTACTTC. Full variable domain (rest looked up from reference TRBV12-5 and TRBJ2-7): DARVTQTPRHKVTEMGQEVTMRCQPILGHNTVFWYRQTMMQGLELLAYFRNRAPLDDSGMPKDRFSAEMPDATLATLKIQPSEPRDSAVYFCASGPPGQAGEQYFGPGTRLTVT.

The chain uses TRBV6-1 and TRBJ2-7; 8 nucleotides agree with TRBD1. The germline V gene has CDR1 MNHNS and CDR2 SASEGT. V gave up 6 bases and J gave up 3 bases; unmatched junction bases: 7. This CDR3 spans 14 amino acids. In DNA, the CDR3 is TGTGCCAGCAGCTGGGACAGGACCTTCTACGAGCAGTACTTC. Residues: CASSWDRTFYEQYF.